The rows below give T cell receptor beta chains drawn from one sample of a study of T cells in Graves' hyperthyroidism and ophthalmopathy. From the multiplex PCR reads, TCRdb called clonotypes with MiXCR, one entry per CDR3 protein. The sample contains 450,000 to 550,000 distinct CDR3 sequences, less than 25% of which appear only once. The specimen was blood. The receptor source for this set is a woman aged 25 to 39 with Graves' ophthalmopathy. CDR3s include the opening cysteine and the closing phenylalanine or tryptophan. A D gene is named only where the DNA matches it firmly. Size is stated for part of the rows, as once, few or many counts, or as a class when the clone is expanded.

v_gene: TRBV5-1
j_gene: TRBJ1-2
abundance: few
d_gene: .
CDR3aa: CASIPDGGAGGYTF
CDR3nt: TGCGCCAGCATCCCCGACGGGGGCGCGGGTGGCTACACCTTC

v_gene: TRBV7-9
j_gene: TRBJ2-5
abundance: .
d_gene: .
CDR3aa: CASSFSTGQETQYF
CDR3nt: TGTGCCAGCAGCTTCTCTACAGGCCAAGAGACCCAGTACTTC

v_gene: TRBV12-3/TRBV12-4
j_gene: TRBJ1-4
abundance: many
d_gene: .
CDR3aa: CASSPDPGTAPKLFF
CDR3nt: TGTGCCAGCAGCCCCGATCCGGGGACCGCCCCAAAACTGTTTTTT

v_gene: TRBV10-3
j_gene: TRBJ1-1
abundance: .
d_gene: .
CDR3aa: CAIRGTGEAFF
CDR3nt: TGTGCCATCAGGGGGACGGGTGAAGCTTTCTTT

v_gene: TRBV6-5
j_gene: TRBJ2-7
abundance: .
d_gene: TRBD2
CDR3aa: CASSYSGAGGYEQYF
CDR3nt: TGTGCCAGCAGTTACTCAGGGGCGGGGGGCTACGAGCAGTACTTC

v_gene: TRBV28
j_gene: TRBJ1-5
abundance: many
d_gene: .
CDR3aa: CASSLQGSSNQPQHF
CDR3nt: TGTGCCAGCAGTCTTCAGGGCTCCAGCAATCAGCCCCAGCATTTT

v_gene: TRBV12-3/TRBV12-4
j_gene: TRBJ2-2
abundance: many
d_gene: .
CDR3aa: CASGMTPYSTGELFF
CDR3nt: TGTGCCAGCGGGATGACACCGTACAGCACCGGGGAGCTGTTTTTT

v_gene: TRBV9
j_gene: TRBJ2-5
abundance: many
d_gene: TRBD1
CDR3aa: CASSAGTGSYQETQYF
CDR3nt: TGTGCCAGCAGCGCCGGGACAGGCTCATACCAAGAGACCCAGTACTTC

v_gene: TRBV19
j_gene: TRBJ2-5
abundance: many
d_gene: .
CDR3aa: CASSIQFQETQYF
CDR3nt: TGTGCCAGTAGTATTCAGTTCCAAGAGACCCAGTACTTC

v_gene: TRBV6-1
j_gene: TRBJ2-5
abundance: .
d_gene: .
CDR3aa: CASSPVSGVDEETQYF
CDR3nt: TGTGCCAGCAGCCCGGTATCGGGGGTGGATGAAGAGACCCAGTACTTC

v_gene: TRBV11-2
j_gene: TRBJ2-7
abundance: .
d_gene: .
CDR3aa: CASSFEVSLSRGSYEQCF
CDR3nt: TGTGCCAGCAGCTTTGAAGTATCACTCTCCCGGGGGTCCTACGAGCAGTGCTTC

v_gene: TRBV18
j_gene: TRBJ1-5
abundance: few
d_gene: TRBD1
CDR3aa: CASSGDSSNQPQHF
CDR3nt: TGTGCCAGCTCAGGGGACAGTAGCAATCAGCCCCAGCATTTT

v_gene: TRBV12-3/TRBV12-4
j_gene: TRBJ2-5
abundance: .
d_gene: .
CDR3aa: CASRGVFETQYF
CDR3nt: TGTGCCAGCAGAGGGGTTTTCGAGACCCAGTACTTC

v_gene: TRBV10-3
j_gene: TRBJ2-7
abundance: .
d_gene: TRBD1
CDR3aa: CAISGGGTGVYEQYF
CDR3nt: TGTGCCATCAGTGGGGGTGGGACAGGGGTCTACGAGCAGTACTTC

v_gene: TRBV12-3/TRBV12-4
j_gene: TRBJ2-7
abundance: .
d_gene: TRBD1
CDR3aa: CASSLYGQGIMGQYF
CDR3nt: TGTGCCAGCAGTTTATATGGACAGGGGATTATGGGGCAGTACTTC

v_gene: TRBV20-1
j_gene: TRBJ1-2
abundance: many
d_gene: TRBD1
CDR3aa: CSARGKDRFYGYTF
CDR3nt: TGCAGTGCTAGAGGGAAGGACAGGTTCTATGGCTACACCTTC

v_gene: TRBV29-1
j_gene: TRBJ1-1
abundance: .
d_gene: TRBD1
CDR3aa: CSVGAGQTLNTEACF
CDR3nt: TGCAGCGTAGGGGCGGGACAGACTTTAAACACTGAAGCTTGCTTT

v_gene: TRBV28
j_gene: TRBJ1-1
abundance: .
d_gene: .
CDR3aa: CASSTHGTEAFF
CDR3nt: TGTGCCAGCAGCACGCATGGAACTGAAGCTTTCTTT

v_gene: TRBV12-3/TRBV12-4
j_gene: TRBJ1-5
abundance: few
d_gene: TRBD1
CDR3aa: CASSAQGALSNQPQHF
CDR3nt: TGTGCCAGCAGTGCCCAGGGGGCCCTAAGCAATCAGCCCCAGCATTTT

v_gene: TRBV19
j_gene: TRBJ2-5
abundance: many
d_gene: .
CDR3aa: CASSPGIIRETQYF
CDR3nt: TGTGCCAGTTCCCCAGGGATAATTCGGGAGACCCAGTACTTC

v_gene: TRBV2
j_gene: TRBJ2-5
abundance: many
d_gene: TRBD2
CDR3aa: CASTASGGAVTQYF
CDR3nt: TGTGCCAGCACCGCTAGCGGGGGGGCTGTGACCCAGTACTTC

v_gene: TRBV6-5
j_gene: TRBJ2-5
abundance: many
d_gene: .
CDR3aa: CASSFPGLQETQYF
CDR3nt: TGTGCCAGCAGTTTTCCAGGGCTCCAAGAGACCCAGTACTTC

v_gene: TRBV18
j_gene: TRBJ1-1
abundance: many
d_gene: TRBD1
CDR3aa: CASSPGTGNEAFF
CDR3nt: TGTGCCAGCTCACCCGGGACAGGGAATGAAGCTTTCTTT

v_gene: TRBV7-8
j_gene: TRBJ1-2
abundance: many
d_gene: .
CDR3aa: CASSLAVFGGYTF
CDR3nt: TGTGCCAGCAGCTTAGCAGTCTTTGGTGGCTACACCTTC

v_gene: TRBV29-1
j_gene: TRBJ2-5
abundance: many
d_gene: .
CDR3aa: CSVEWGDTYQETQYF
CDR3nt: TGCAGCGTTGAGTGGGGTGATACGTACCAAGAGACCCAGTACTTC

v_gene: TRBV6-2/TRBV6-3
j_gene: TRBJ2-7
abundance: .
d_gene: .
CDR3aa: CASTVIYEQYF
CDR3nt: TGTGCCAGCACGGTGATCTACGAGCAGTACTTC

v_gene: TRBV6-1
j_gene: TRBJ1-2
abundance: .
d_gene: TRBD1
CDR3aa: CASSPLQGGYGYTF
CDR3nt: TGTGCCAGCAGCCCTTTGCAGGGGGGCTATGGCTACACCTTC

v_gene: TRBV12-3/TRBV12-4
j_gene: TRBJ1-2
abundance: .
d_gene: .
CDR3aa: CASRIGQTYGYTF
CDR3nt: TGTGCCAGCAGGATAGGACAGACGTATGGCTACACCTTC

v_gene: TRBV7-2
j_gene: TRBJ1-1
abundance: .
d_gene: .
CDR3aa: CASKSVTSNTEAFF
CDR3nt: TGTGCCAGCAAGTCTGTCACTTCGAACACTGAAGCTTTCTTT

v_gene: TRBV20-1
j_gene: TRBJ2-2
abundance: many
d_gene: .
CDR3aa: CSARDNQNTGELFF
CDR3nt: TGCAGTGCTAGAGATAATCAGAACACCGGGGAGCTGTTTTTT

v_gene: TRBV9
j_gene: TRBJ1-6
abundance: many
d_gene: TRBD1
CDR3aa: CASSGTGGIFSPLHF
CDR3nt: TGTGCCAGCAGCGGGACAGGGGGCATTTTTTCACCCCTCCACTTT

v_gene: TRBV20-1
j_gene: TRBJ1-1
abundance: .
d_gene: .
CDR3aa: CSANEDRGNTEAFF
CDR3nt: TGCAGTGCTAACGAGGACAGAGGGAACACTGAAGCTTTCTTT

v_gene: TRBV5-6
j_gene: TRBJ2-1
abundance: few
d_gene: .
CDR3aa: CASSPLRNEQFF
CDR3nt: TGTGCCAGCAGCCCTCTCCGAAATGAGCAGTTCTTC

v_gene: TRBV15
j_gene: TRBJ2-5
abundance: .
d_gene: TRBD2
CDR3aa: CATSSPSGEETQYF
CDR3nt: TGTGCCACCAGCAGTCCCAGCGGGGAAGAGACCCAGTACTTC

v_gene: TRBV7-8
j_gene: TRBJ1-2
abundance: many
d_gene: .
CDR3aa: CASSSQGANYGYTF
CDR3nt: TGTGCCAGCAGCTCACAGGGAGCAAACTATGGCTACACCTTC

v_gene: TRBV12-3/TRBV12-4
j_gene: TRBJ1-3
abundance: few
d_gene: .
CDR3aa: CASSLRVIGNTIYF
CDR3nt: TGTGCCAGCAGTTTAAGGGTGATTGGAAACACCATATATTTT

v_gene: TRBV28
j_gene: TRBJ2-2
abundance: once
d_gene: TRBD1
CDR3aa: CASSLDRGRTGELFF
CDR3nt: TGTGCCAGCAGTCTGGACAGGGGGCGAACCGGGGAGCTGTTTTTT

v_gene: TRBV28
j_gene: TRBJ2-7
abundance: .
d_gene: TRBD1
CDR3aa: CASRFPGGQGAYEQYF
CDR3nt: TGTGCCAGCAGGTTCCCCGGGGGACAGGGAGCCTACGAGCAGTACTTC

v_gene: TRBV6-1
j_gene: TRBJ2-7
abundance: many
d_gene: TRBD1
CDR3aa: CASSEDWTGTEQYF
CDR3nt: TGTGCCAGCAGTGAAGATTGGACAGGGACCGAGCAGTACTTC

v_gene: TRBV30
j_gene: TRBJ2-7
abundance: many
d_gene: .
CDR3aa: CAWASYYEQYF
CDR3nt: TGTGCCTGGGCTAGTTATTACGAGCAGTACTTC

v_gene: TRBV27
j_gene: TRBJ2-5
abundance: many
d_gene: .
CDR3aa: CASSQRPQETQYF
CDR3nt: TGTGCCAGCAGTCAACGCCCACAAGAGACCCAGTACTTC

v_gene: TRBV18
j_gene: TRBJ1-2
abundance: .
d_gene: .
CDR3aa: CASSPPILRSANYGYTF
CDR3nt: TGTGCCAGCTCACCACCGATTTTAAGGAGTGCTAACTATGGCTACACCTTC

v_gene: TRBV18
j_gene: TRBJ2-5
abundance: once
d_gene: .
CDR3aa: CASSPQRAEETQYF
CDR3nt: TGTGCCAGCTCACCACAAAGGGCCGAGGAGACCCAGTACTTC

v_gene: TRBV7-3
j_gene: TRBJ1-2
abundance: many
d_gene: TRBD1
CDR3aa: CASSLQGEVGYTF
CDR3nt: TGTGCCAGCAGCCTCCAGGGGGAAGTTGGCTACACCTTC

v_gene: TRBV12-3/TRBV12-4
j_gene: TRBJ1-2
abundance: .
d_gene: TRBD1
CDR3aa: CASSPILKTGEDYGYTF
CDR3nt: TGTGCCAGCAGTCCAATCCTAAAGACAGGGGAGGACTATGGCTACACCTTC

v_gene: TRBV4-1
j_gene: TRBJ2-7
abundance: few
d_gene: .
CDR3aa: CASSLRTVSYEQYF
CDR3nt: TGCGCCAGCAGCCTACGGACAGTCTCCTACGAGCAGTACTTC

v_gene: TRBV6-2/TRBV6-3
j_gene: TRBJ2-2
abundance: many
d_gene: TRBD1
CDR3aa: CASKSGTDNTGELFF
CDR3nt: TGTGCCAGCAAGTCCGGGACAGATAACACCGGGGAGCTGTTTTTT

v_gene: TRBV20-1
j_gene: TRBJ2-7
abundance: .
d_gene: TRBD1
CDR3aa: CSASGTGTLRRGEQYF
CDR3nt: TGCAGTGCTAGCGGGACAGGGACCCTAAGAAGAGGGGAGCAGTACTTC